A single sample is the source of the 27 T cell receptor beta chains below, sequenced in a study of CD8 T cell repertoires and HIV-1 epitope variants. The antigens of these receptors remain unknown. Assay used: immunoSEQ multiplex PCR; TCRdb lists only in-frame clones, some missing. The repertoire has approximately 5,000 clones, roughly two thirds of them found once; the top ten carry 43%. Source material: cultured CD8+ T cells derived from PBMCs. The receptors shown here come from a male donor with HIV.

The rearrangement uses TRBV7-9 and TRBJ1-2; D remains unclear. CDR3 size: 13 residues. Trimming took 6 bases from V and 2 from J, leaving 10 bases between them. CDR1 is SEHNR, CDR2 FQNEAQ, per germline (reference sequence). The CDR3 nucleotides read TGTGCCAGCAGGTACTTCCCGAACTATGGCTACACCTTC. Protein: CASRYFPNYGYTF. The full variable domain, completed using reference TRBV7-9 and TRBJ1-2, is DTGVSQNPRHKITKRGQNVTFRCDPISEHNRLYWYRQTLGQGPEFLTYFQNEAQLEKSRLLSDRFSAERPKGSFSTLEIQRTEQGDSAMYLCASRYFPNYGYTFGSGTRLTVV.

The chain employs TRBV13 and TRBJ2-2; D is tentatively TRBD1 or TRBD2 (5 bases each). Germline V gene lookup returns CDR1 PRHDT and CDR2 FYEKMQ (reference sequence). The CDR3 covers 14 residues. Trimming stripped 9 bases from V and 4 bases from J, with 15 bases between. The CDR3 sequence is CASTPGPPTGELFF. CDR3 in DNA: TGTGCCAGTACCCCGGGACCCCCCACCGGGGAGCTGTTTTTT.

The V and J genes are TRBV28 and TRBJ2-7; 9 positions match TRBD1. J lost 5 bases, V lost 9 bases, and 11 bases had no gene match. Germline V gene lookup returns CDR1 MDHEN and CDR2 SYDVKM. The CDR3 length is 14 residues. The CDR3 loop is CASASGTGIHEQYF. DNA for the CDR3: TGTGCCAGTGCCTCCGGGACAGGGATCCACGAGCAGTACTTC.

The CDR3, as DNA: TGTGCCAGCAGCTCGTTACATCTATACGAGCAGTACTTC. As protein: CASSSLHLYEQYF. V usage is TRBV5-6 and J usage is TRBJ2-7; D gene uncertain. CDR1 and CDR2 from the germline V gene are SGHDT and YYEEEE. Deletions cut 3 bases from V and 4 bases from J, with 11 bases between. The CDR3 has 13 amino acids.

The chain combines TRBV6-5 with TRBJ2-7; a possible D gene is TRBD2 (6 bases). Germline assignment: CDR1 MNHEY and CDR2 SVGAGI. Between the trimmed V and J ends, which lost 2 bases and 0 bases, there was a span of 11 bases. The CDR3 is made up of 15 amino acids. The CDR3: CASSYTAGASYEQYF. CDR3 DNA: TGTGCCAGCAGTTACACAGCGGGCGCCTCCTACGAGCAGTACTTC.

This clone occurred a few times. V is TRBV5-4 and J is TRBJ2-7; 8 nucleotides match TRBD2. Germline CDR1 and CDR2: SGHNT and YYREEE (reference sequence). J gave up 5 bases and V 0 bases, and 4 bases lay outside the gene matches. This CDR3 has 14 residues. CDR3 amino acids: CASSLGGGNNEQYF. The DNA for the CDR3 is TGTGCCAGCAGCTTGGGCGGGGGGAACAACGAGCAGTACTTC.

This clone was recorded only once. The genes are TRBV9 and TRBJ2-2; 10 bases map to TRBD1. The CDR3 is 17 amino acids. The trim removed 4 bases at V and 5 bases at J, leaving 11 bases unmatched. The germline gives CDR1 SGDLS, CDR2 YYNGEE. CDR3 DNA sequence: TGTGCCAGCAGCTCCAACATCGGGACAGGGGTTACCGGGGAGCTGTTTTTT. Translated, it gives CASSSNIGTGVTGELFF.

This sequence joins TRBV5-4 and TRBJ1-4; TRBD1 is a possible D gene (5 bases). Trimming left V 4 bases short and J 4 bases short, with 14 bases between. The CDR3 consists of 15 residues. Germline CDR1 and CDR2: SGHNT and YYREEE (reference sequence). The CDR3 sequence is CASSPGDGGNEKLFF. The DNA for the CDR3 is TGTGCCAGCAGCCCGGGGGACGGGGGTAATGAAAAACTGTTTTTT.

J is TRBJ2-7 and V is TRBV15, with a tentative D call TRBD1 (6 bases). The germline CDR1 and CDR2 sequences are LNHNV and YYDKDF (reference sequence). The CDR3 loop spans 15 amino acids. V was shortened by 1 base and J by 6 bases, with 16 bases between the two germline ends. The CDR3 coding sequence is TGTGCCACCAGCAGAGTGAATGAGGGGGTAAGCGAGCAGTACTTC. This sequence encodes CATSRVNEGVSEQYF.

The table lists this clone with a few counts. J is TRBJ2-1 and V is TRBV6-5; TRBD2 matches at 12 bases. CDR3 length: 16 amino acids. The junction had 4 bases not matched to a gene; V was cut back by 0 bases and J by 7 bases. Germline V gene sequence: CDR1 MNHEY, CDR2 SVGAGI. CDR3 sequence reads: CASSYSTTSGGNEQFF. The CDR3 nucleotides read TGTGCCAGCAGTTACTCGACGACTAGCGGGGGTAATGAGCAGTTCTTC.

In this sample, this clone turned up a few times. CDR3 sequence: CASSLDRDRGSGYF. Written as DNA, the CDR3 is TGTGCCAGCAGCTTGGACCGGGACAGGGGATCTGGGTACTTC. The gene calls are TRBV7-9 and TRBJ2-7; 10 bases match TRBD1. Germline lookup yields CDR1 SEHNR and CDR2 FQNEAQ (reference sequence). V lost 3 bases to trimming and J lost 12 bases; unmatched junction nucleotides: 11. This CDR3 comprises 14 residues.

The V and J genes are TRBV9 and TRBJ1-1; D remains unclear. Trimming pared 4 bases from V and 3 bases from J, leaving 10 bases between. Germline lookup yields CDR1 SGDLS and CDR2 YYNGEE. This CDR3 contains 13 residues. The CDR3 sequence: CASSPAGYTEAFF. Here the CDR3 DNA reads TGTGCCAGCAGCCCCGCGGGTTACACTGAAGCTTTCTTT.

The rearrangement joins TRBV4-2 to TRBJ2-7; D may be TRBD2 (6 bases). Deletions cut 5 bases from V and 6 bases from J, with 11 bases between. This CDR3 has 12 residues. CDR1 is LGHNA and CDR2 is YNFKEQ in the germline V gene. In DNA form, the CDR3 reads TGTGCCAGCAGCTTACGAGCGGGCGAGCAGTACTTC. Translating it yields CASSLRAGEQYF.

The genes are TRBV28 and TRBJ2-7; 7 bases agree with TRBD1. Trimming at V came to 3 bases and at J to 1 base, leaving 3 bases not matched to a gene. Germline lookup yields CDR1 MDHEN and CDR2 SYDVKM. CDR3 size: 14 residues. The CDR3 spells CASSFVTGSYEQYF. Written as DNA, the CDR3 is TGTGCCAGCAGTTTTGTGACAGGGTCCTACGAGCAGTACTTC.

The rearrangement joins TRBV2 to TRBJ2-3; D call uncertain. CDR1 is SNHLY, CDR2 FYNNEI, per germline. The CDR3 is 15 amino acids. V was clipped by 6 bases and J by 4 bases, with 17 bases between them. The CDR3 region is CASSQPLRNADTQYF. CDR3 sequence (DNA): TGTGCCAGCAGCCAACCCCTGAGGAATGCAGATACGCAGTATTTT.

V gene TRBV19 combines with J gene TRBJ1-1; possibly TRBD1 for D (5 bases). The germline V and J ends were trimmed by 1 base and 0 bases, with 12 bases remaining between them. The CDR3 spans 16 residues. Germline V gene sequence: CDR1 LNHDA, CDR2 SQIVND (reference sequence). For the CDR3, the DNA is TGTGCCAGTAGTATAGGAAGGGACGTCTTGAACACTGAAGCTTTCTTT. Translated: CASSIGRDVLNTEAFF.

CDR3 sequence reads: CASSQDGINQPQHF. The CDR3 nucleotides are TGTGCCAGCTCACAAGACGGAATCAATCAGCCCCAGCATTTT. The genes are TRBV18 and TRBJ1-5, with D hard to call. Germline values: CDR1 KGHSH, CDR2 LQKENI. The CDR3 covers 14 residues. The V and J ends lost 4 bases and 3 bases respectively, with 10 bases between them.

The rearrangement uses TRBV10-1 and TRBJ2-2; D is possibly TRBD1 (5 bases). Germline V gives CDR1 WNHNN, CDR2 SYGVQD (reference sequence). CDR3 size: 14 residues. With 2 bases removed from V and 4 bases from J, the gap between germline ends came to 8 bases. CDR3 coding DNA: TGCGCCAGCAGTGAGGCCAGGGCCACCGGGGAGCTGTTTTTT. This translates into CASSEARATGELFF.

CDR3 amino acids: CASSSEGYSNQPQHF. The CDR3 bases are TGTGCCAGCAGCTCGGAGGGCTATAGCAATCAGCCCCAGCATTTT. The chain couples TRBV7-2 to TRBJ1-5; no clear D. The V end lost 4 bases, the J end lost 0 bases, and 10 bases lay between the germline ends. The CDR3 runs 15 residues. From germline, CDR1 is SGHTA and CDR2 FQGNSA.

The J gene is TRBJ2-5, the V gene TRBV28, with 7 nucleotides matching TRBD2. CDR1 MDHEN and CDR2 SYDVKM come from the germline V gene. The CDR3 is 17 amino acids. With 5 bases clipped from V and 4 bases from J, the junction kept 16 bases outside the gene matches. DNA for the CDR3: TGTGCCAGCAGTCCCGTACGCGACTGGGAGGGTTCAGAGACCCAGTACTTC. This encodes CASSPVRDWEGSETQYF.

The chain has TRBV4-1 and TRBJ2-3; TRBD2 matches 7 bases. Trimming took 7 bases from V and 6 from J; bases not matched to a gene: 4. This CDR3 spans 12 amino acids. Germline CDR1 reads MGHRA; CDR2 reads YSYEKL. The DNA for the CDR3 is TGCGCCAGCACTAGCGGAGGGGATACGCAGTATTTT. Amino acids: CASTSGGDTQYF.

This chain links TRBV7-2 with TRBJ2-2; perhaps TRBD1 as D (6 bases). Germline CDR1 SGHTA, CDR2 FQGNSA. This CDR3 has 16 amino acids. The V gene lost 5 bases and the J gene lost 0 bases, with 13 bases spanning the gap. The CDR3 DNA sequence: TGTGCCAGCAGCCTCCACAGGGCGACGAACACCGGGGAGCTGTTTTTT. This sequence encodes CASSLHRATNTGELFF.

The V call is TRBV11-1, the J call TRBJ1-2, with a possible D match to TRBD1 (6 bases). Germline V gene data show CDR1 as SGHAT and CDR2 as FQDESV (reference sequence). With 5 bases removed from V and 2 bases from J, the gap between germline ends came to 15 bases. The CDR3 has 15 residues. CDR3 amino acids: CASSPSGGANYGYTF. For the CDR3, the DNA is TGTGCCAGCAGCCCTTCTGGGGGGGCGAACTATGGCTACACCTTC.

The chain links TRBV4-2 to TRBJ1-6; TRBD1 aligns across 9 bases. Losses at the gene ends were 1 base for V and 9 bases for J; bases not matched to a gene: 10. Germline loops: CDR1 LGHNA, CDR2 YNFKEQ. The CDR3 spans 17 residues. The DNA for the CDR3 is TGTGCCAGCAGCCAAGCGGCAGGGACAGGGAACTTTTCACCCCTCCACTTT. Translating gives CASSQAAGTGNFSPLHF.

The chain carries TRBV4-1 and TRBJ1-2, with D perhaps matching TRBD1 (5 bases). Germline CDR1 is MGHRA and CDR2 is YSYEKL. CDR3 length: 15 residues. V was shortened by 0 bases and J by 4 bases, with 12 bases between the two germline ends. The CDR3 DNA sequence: TGCGCCAGCAGCCAAGATTGGGGGGGAGGCTATGGCTACACCTTC. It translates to CASSQDWGGGYGYTF.

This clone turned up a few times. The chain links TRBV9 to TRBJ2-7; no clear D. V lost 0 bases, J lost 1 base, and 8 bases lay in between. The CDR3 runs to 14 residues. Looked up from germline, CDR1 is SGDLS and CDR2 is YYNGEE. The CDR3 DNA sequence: TGTGCCAGCAGCGTAGAAGGGCAATCCTACGAGCAGTACTTC. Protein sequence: CASSVEGQSYEQYF.

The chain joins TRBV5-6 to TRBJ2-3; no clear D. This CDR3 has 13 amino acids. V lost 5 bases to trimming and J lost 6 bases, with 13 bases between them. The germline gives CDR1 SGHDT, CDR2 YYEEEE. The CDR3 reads CASSAVNGDTQYF. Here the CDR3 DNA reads TGTGCCAGCAGTGCCGTAAACGGGGATACGCAGTATTTT.